Listed here are 18 T cell receptor beta chains from one sample, sequenced in a study of blood T cell repertoires in COVID-19. The method was immunoSEQ multiplex PCR; TCRdb's version includes in-frame clones alone and lacks a portion of them. Among around 95,000 clones listed, more than 65% were seen once. The sample was peripheral blood. These receptors were collected from a man aged 65 to 85 with active or convalescent COVID-19.

The V and J genes are TRBV5-1 and TRBJ1-5; tentative D call: TRBD1 (5 bases). Looked up from germline, CDR1 is SGHRS and CDR2 is YFSETQ. The CDR3 is 16 residues long. Trimming pared 1 base from V and 1 base from J, leaving 12 bases between. CDR3 in amino acids: CASSLSGDLSNQPQHF. CDR3 bases: TGCGCCAGCAGCTTGTCGGGGGATCTGAGCAATCAGCCCCAGCATTTT. The variable domain in full, with the rest retrieved from reference TRBV5-1 and TRBJ1-5, is KAGVTQTPRYLIKTRGQQVTLSCSPISGHRSVSWYQQTPGQGLQFLFEYFSETQRNKGNFPGRFSGRQFSNSRSEMNVSTLELGDSALYLCASSLSGDLSNQPQHFGDGTRLSIL.

V is TRBV12-3 or TRBV12-4 and J is TRBJ1-5, with a possible D match to TRBD1 (6 bases). V shed 6 bases and J shed 5 bases, with 11 bases lying between them. The CDR3 spans 13 residues. CDR3 sequence (DNA): TGTGCCAGCAGACCCGACAGGTATCAGCCCCAGCATTTT. Translating gives CASRPDRYQPQHF.

The chain carries TRBV18 and TRBJ1-1, with 9 bases aligning to TRBD1. V shed 3 bases and J 8 bases; nucleotides not matched to a gene: 7. This CDR3 has 14 residues. Per the germline V gene, CDR1 is KGHSH and CDR2 is LQKENI. The CDR3 loop is CASSPGTGSSEAFF. CDR3 DNA sequence: TGTGCCAGCTCACCGGGGACAGGGAGCTCCGAAGCTTTCTTT. Filled out from reference TRBV18 and TRBJ1-1, the complete variable domain reads NAGVMQNPRHLVRRRGQEARLRCSPMKGHSHVYWYRQLPEEGLKFMVYLQKENIIDESGMPKERFSAEFPKEGPSILRIQQVVRGDSAAYFCASSPGTGSSEAFFGQGTRLTVV.

The CDR3 DNA follows: TGTGCCAGCAGTGAAGCGGGACAGGGGAGGAGCTATGGCTACACCTTC. Amino acid sequence: CASSEAGQGRSYGYTF. The chain employs TRBV25-1 and TRBJ1-2; TRBD1 matches 10 bases. CDR3 length: 16 amino acids. The germline gives CDR1 MGHDK, CDR2 SYGVNS. V dropped 2 bases and J dropped 4; count of bases not matched to a gene: 7.

The genes are TRBV6-5 and TRBJ1-1, with a weak D call TRBD1 (6 bases). The germline CDR1 and CDR2 sequences are MNHEY and SVGAGI. With 7 bases removed from V and 4 bases from J, the gap between germline ends came to 19 bases. This CDR3 is 15 amino acids long. The CDR3 loop is CASIMASRGTTEAFF. The DNA for the CDR3 is TGTGCCAGCATTATGGCATCCAGGGGAACCACTGAAGCTTTCTTT.

The J gene is TRBJ1-6, the V gene TRBV7-2; 11 bases agree with TRBD1. V was clipped by 6 bases and J by 7 bases; unmatched bases: 17. Germline V gene lookup returns CDR1 SGHTA and CDR2 FQGNSA. CDR3 length equals 19 residues. In DNA form, the CDR3 reads TGTGCCAGCAGGGCTACCTGGGACAGGGGGTTCTCTGGAAATTCACCCCTCCACTTT. Its translation is CASRATWDRGFSGNSPLHF.

This clone was seen more than once but under ten times. The V call is TRBV3-1 (or the pseudogene TRBV3-2), the J call TRBJ2-5; D perhaps matches TRBD1 (5 bases). There are 12 residues in the CDR3. CDR1 is LGHDT and CDR2 is YNNKEL in the germline V gene (reference sequence). Trimming pared 7 bases from V and 5 bases from J, leaving 11 bases between. Written as DNA, the CDR3 is TGTGCCAGCACGCTACCAGGGGAGACCCAGTACTTC. It specifies CASTLPGETQYF.

To note about this clone: At one end the junction does not follow the germline gene, possibly because of a read error. The gene calls are TRBV2 and TRBJ2-5; 9 bases are shared with TRBD2. The CDR3 covers 12 residues. Germline V gene data show CDR1 as SNHLY and CDR2 as FYNNEI. The CDR3 loop is CASKASGASRNF. CDR3 DNA sequence: TGTGCCAGCAAGGCTAGCGGGGCCAGCAGGAACTTC.

The chain recombines TRBV7-9 with TRBJ2-7, with 7 bases matching TRBD1. There are 15 residues in the CDR3. Germline V CDR1 and CDR2: SEHNR, FQNEAQ (reference sequence). V shed 5 bases and J 4 bases; nucleotides not matched to a gene: 11. CDR3 loop: CASSITAGTVYEQYF. The DNA of the CDR3 is TGTGCCAGCAGCATAACTGCCGGGACAGTATACGAGCAGTACTTC.

Written as DNA, the CDR3 is TGTGCCAGCATCAAGACAGGACTCTCTGGAAACACCATATATTTT. Translating it yields CASIKTGLSGNTIYF. The rearrangement joins TRBV6-5 to TRBJ1-3; D may be TRBD1 (6 bases). The CDR3 sequence is 15 residues long. Germline CDR1 is MNHEY and CDR2 is SVGAGI. Between the trimmed V and J ends, which lost 7 bases and 0 bases, there was a span of 13 bases.

J is TRBJ2-3 and V is TRBV5-5; maybe TRBD1 (6 bases). Trimming left V 0 bases short and J 10 bases short, with 15 bases between. CDR1 SGHKS and CDR2 YYEKEE come from the germline V gene (reference sequence). CDR3 length: 14 residues. The CDR3 bases are TGTGCCAGCAGCTTGGCGCGCGTTGAGGGGGCGCAGTATTTT. It specifies CASSLARVEGAQYF.

V and J are TRBV28 and TRBJ2-7, with 7 bases that match TRBD1. This CDR3 is built from 14 residues. Looked up from germline, CDR1 is MDHEN and CDR2 is SYDVKM. After removal of 6 bases from V and 2 bases from J, the junction contained 7 bases not matched to a gene. CDR3 nucleotide sequence: TGTGCCAGCAGAACCGAGGGACAGACCTACGAGCAGTACTTC. Its protein is CASRTEGQTYEQYF.

This clone was counted only a few times. This sequence joins TRBV7-8 and TRBJ2-7, with 9 bases that match TRBD2. Germline V CDR1 and CDR2: SGHVS, FQNEAQ. The CDR3 runs 15 residues. V lost 2 bases, J lost 7 bases, and 9 bases stayed unmatched. Here the CDR3 reads CASSLTAGGRWEQYF. CDR3 in DNA: TGTGCCAGCAGCTTAACGGCGGGAGGGCGTTGGGAGCAGTACTTC.

The V gene is TRBV6-2 or TRBV6-3, the J gene TRBJ2-5; D may be TRBD1 (5 bases). The V and J ends lost 4 bases and 2 bases respectively, with 11 bases between them. This CDR3 has 14 amino acids. Looked up from germline, CDR1 is MNHEY and CDR2 is SVGEGT. The chain's CDR3 is CASSWGGAQETQYF. CDR3 DNA sequence: TGTGCCAGCAGTTGGGGTGGGGCTCAAGAGACCCAGTACTTC.

The rearrangement uses TRBV24-1 and TRBJ1-2; D may be TRBD1 (5 bases). The CDR3 is made up of 14 amino acids. Germline assignment: CDR1 KGHDR and CDR2 SFDVKD. Trimming pared 2 bases from V and 7 bases from J, leaving 13 bases between. Here the CDR3 DNA reads TGTGCCACCAGTGATTCCCCGGGGGAAGCTGGCTACACCTTC. Translation: CATSDSPGEAGYTF.

The chain employs TRBV5-1 and TRBJ1-3; 9 positions match TRBD1. The CDR3 totals 16 residues. V was pared by 4 bases and J by 0 bases, with 5 bases of the junction left unmatched. The germline V gene encodes CDR1 SGHRS and CDR2 YFSETQ. CDR3 nucleotide sequence: TGCGCCAGCAGCGAAGGACAGGGGTTCTCTGGAAACACCATATATTTT. Translation gives CASSEGQGFSGNTIYF.

The rearrangement links TRBV7-3 to TRBJ2-7, with 8 bases fitting TRBD1. CDR1 SGHTA and CDR2 FQGTGA come from the germline V gene. J lost 0 bases, V lost 2 bases, and 6 bases had no gene match. This CDR3 is 16 amino acids long. The CDR3, as DNA: TGTGCCAGCAGCTTAGTTGGGACAGGAGTCTCCTACGAGCAGTACTTC. Translated: CASSLVGTGVSYEQYF.

This clone showed up just a few times. The V and J genes are TRBV25-1 and TRBJ1-1; no reliable D call. CDR3 length: 14 residues. Trimming took off 2 bases at V and 5 bases at J, with 12 bases between the two ends. CDR1 is MGHDK, CDR2 SYGVNS, per germline. The DNA of the CDR3 is TGTGCCAGCAGTGAAGGCGGAAGGAGTACTGAAGCTTTCTTT. This sequence encodes CASSEGGRSTEAFF.